Following are 7 T cell receptor beta chains from one sample sequenced in a study of beta chain features in type 1 diabetes. Of the isolated RNA, all was reverse transcribed, and so the sequenced material was expressed TCRB transcripts. Data came from immunoSEQ multiplex PCR; TCRdb stores just in-frame clones and leaves some out. The sample contains about 220,000 clones, 11% of which appear only once. Sequencing input: central memory CD4+ T cells from blood. The receptors come from a man aged 18 to 35 in good health.

In this sample, this clone turned up a few times. Other DNA sequences in the sample encode the same CDR3. The CDR3 spells CASSPGGANTGELFF. In DNA, the CDR3 is TGTGCCAGCAGCCCGGGTGGGGCGAACACCGGGGAGCTGTTTTTT. This chain connects TRBV7-2 to TRBJ2-2; no definite D call. Trimming pared 5 bases from V and 0 bases from J, leaving 10 bases between. Germline lookup yields CDR1 SGHTA and CDR2 FQGNSA. The CDR3 spans 15 residues.

This clone was counted between two and nine times. This may arise from a read error, as a much more abundant clone is one base away. The sample holds other DNA sequences that translate to the same CDR3. The V call is TRBV7-9, the J call TRBJ2-5; D ambiguous. With 1 base removed from V and 5 bases from J, the gap between germline ends came to 5 bases. CDR1 is SEHNR and CDR2 is FQNEAQ in the germline V gene (reference sequence). This CDR3 region has 12 residues. The CDR3 here is CASSLVRETQYF. CDR3 nucleotides: TGTGCCAGCAGCTTAGTCCGGGAGACCCAGTACTTC.

This clone was found many times. This chain connects TRBV15 to TRBJ2-3, with D hard to call. V dropped 0 bases and J dropped 0 bases, with 4 bases sitting between them. The CDR3 loop spans 14 amino acids. Germline V CDR1 and CDR2: LNHNV, YYDKDF (reference sequence). Here the CDR3 reads CATSRDSSTDTQYF. CDR3 coding DNA: TGTGCCACCAGCAGAGATTCCAGCACAGATACGCAGTATTTT.

In nucleotides, the CDR3 is TGTGCCAGCAGCTTAGCCGGGGAGGACTACGAGCAGTACTTC. This translates into CASSLAGEDYEQYF. The rearrangement links TRBV7-9 to TRBJ2-7; TRBD2 is a possible D gene (6 bases). Trimming removed 0 bases at V and 3 bases at J, with 9 bases between. The CDR3 runs to 14 residues. The germline CDR1 and CDR2 sequences are SEHNR and FQNEAQ (reference sequence).

This clone has only a few counts. The chain uses TRBV2 and TRBJ1-2; D gene unclear. The CDR3 spans 12 residues. Between the trimmed V and J ends, which lost 5 bases and 3 bases, there was a span of 7 bases. Germline V CDR1 and CDR2: SNHLY, FYNNEI. CDR3 loop: CASSKRDYGYTF. CDR3 coding DNA: TGTGCCAGCAGTAAACGGGACTATGGCTACACCTTC.

The rearrangement joins TRBV30 to TRBJ1-2, with 8 positions matching TRBD1. V gave up 5 bases and J gave up 7 bases; unmatched junction bases: 9. The CDR3 has 13 amino acids. Germline V gene lookup returns CDR1 GTSNPN and CDR2 SVGIG (reference sequence). CDR3 sequence reads: CAWGLGTGRGYTF. The CDR3 nucleotides read TGTGCCTGGGGCCTCGGGACAGGTCGTGGCTACACCTTC.

This clone was picked up many times. This chain connects TRBV4-1 to TRBJ2-1; 10 bases fit TRBD1. J lost 7 bases, V lost 6 bases, and 6 bases had no gene match. The germline CDR1 and CDR2 sequences are MGHRA and YSYEKL. This CDR3 region has 14 residues. CDR3 bases: TGCGCCAGCAGACTAGACAGGGGGCGAAATGAGCAGTTCTTC. This codes for CASRLDRGRNEQFF.